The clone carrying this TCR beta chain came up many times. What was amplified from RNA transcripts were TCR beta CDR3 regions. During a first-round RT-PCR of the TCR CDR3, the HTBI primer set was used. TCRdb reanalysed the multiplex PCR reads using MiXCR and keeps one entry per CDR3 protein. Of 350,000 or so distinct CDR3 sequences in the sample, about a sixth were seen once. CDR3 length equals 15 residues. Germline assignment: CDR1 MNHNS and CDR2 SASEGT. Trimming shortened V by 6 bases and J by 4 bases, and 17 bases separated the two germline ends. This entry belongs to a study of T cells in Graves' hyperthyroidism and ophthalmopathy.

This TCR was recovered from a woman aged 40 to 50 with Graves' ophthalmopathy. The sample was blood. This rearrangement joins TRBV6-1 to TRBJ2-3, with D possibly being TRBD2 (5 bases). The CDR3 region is CASSNPKGGPDTQYF. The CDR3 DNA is TGTGCCAGCAGCAACCCAAAGGGCGGGCCAGATACGCAGTATTTT.